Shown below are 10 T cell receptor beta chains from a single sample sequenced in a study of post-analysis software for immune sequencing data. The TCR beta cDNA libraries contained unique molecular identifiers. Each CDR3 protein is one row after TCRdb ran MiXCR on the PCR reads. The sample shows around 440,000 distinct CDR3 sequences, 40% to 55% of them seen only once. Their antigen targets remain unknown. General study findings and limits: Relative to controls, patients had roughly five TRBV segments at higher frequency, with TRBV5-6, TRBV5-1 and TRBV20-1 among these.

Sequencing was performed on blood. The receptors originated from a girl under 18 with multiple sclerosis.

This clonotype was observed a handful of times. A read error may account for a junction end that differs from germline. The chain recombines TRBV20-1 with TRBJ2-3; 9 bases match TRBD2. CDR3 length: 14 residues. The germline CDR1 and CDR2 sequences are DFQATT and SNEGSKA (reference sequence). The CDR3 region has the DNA TGCAGTGCAATAGCGGGAGACCGGACAGGTACGCAGTATTTT. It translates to CSAIAGDRTGTQYF.

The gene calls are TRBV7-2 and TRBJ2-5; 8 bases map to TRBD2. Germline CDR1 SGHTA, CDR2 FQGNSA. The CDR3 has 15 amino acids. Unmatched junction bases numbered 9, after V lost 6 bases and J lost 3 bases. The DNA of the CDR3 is TGTGCCAGCAGACGGCGGACTAGCCGGGAAGAGACCCAGTACTTC. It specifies CASRRRTSREETQYF.

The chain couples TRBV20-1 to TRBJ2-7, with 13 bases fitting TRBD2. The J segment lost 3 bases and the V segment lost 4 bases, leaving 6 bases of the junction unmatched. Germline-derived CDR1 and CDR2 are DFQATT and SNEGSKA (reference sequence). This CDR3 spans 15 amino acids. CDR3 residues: CSAIRTSGSHYEQYF. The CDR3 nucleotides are TGCAGTGCTATCCGGACTAGCGGGAGTCACTACGAGCAGTACTTC.

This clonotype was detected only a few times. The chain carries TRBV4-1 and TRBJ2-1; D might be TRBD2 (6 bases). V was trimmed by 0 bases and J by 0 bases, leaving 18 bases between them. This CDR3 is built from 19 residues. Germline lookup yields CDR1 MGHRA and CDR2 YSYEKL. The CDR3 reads CASSQDGRTGASSYNEQFF. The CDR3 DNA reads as TGCGCCAGCAGCCAAGATGGGAGGACCGGGGCGAGCTCCTACAATGAGCAGTTCTTC.

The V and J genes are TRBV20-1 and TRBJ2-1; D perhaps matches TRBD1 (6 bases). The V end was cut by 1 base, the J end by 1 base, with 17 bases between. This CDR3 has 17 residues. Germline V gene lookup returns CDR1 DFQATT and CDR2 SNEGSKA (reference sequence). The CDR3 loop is CSARGPDRHSSYNEQFF. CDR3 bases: TGCAGTGCTAGAGGACCAGACAGGCACTCATCCTACAATGAGCAGTTCTTC.

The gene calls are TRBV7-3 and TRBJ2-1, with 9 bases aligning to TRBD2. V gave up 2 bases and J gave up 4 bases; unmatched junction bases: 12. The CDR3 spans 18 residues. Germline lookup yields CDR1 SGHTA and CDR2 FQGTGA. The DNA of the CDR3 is TGTGCCAGCAGCTTACACGTTTCTCCGACTAGCGGTTACAATGAGCAGTTCTTC. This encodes CASSLHVSPTSGYNEQFF.

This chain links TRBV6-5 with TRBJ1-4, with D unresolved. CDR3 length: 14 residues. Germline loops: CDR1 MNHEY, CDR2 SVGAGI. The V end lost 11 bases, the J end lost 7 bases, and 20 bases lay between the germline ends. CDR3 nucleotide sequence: TGTGCCGCTCGGCCAGGTCTTGACGCTGAAAAACTGTTTTTT. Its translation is CAARPGLDAEKLFF.

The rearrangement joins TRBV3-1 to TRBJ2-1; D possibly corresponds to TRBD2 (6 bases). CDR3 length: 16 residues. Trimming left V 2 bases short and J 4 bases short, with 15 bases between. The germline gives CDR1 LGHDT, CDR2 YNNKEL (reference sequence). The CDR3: CASSQLNRGRYNEQFF. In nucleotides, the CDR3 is TGTGCCAGCAGCCAATTAAATAGAGGGAGGTACAATGAGCAGTTCTTC.

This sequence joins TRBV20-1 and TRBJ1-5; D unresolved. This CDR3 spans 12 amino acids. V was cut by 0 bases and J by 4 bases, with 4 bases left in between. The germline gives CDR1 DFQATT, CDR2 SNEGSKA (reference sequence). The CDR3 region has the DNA TGCAGTGCTAGAGATCGGAATCAGCCCCAGCATTTT. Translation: CSARDRNQPQHF.

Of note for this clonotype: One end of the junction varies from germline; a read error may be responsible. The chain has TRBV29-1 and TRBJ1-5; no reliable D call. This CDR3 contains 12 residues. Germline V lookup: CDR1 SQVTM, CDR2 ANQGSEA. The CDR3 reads CSVKEGNQPQHF. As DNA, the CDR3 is TGCAGCGTTAAGGAGGGCAATCAGCCTCAGCATTTT. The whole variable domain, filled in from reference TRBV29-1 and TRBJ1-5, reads SAVISQKPSRDICQRGTSLTIQCQVDSQVTMMFWYRQQPGQSLTLIATANQGSEATYESGFVIDKFPISRPNLTFSTLTVSNMSPEDSSIYLCSVKEGNQPQHFGDGTRLSIL.